This is a list of T cell receptor beta chains from one sample in a study of post-analysis software for immune sequencing data. TCRdb recomputed calls from the PCR reads with MiXCR, one row per CDR3 protein. The data show hundreds of thousands of distinct CDR3 sequences, approximately 53% seen once. Material: blood. These receptors were collected from a girl aged 10-17 years with multiple sclerosis. Both conserved end residues are part of each CDR3. A D gene is named only where the DNA matches it firmly. Rows give clone size only sometimes, using once, few, many, or a class for an expanded clone.

clone_size: few; d_call: .; j_call: TRBJ2-3; cdr3_length: 15; v_call: TRBV7-9; cdr3_aa: CASSPTGRHTDTQYF; cdr3_nt: TGTGCCAGCAGCCCTACGGGACGGCACACAGATACGCAGTATTTT
clone_size: few; d_call: TRBD1; j_call: TRBJ2-7; cdr3_length: 14; v_call: TRBV10-3; cdr3_aa: CAIRGTGDAYEQYF; cdr3_nt: TGTGCCATCAGGGGGACAGGTGACGCCTACGAGCAGTACTTC
clone_size: .; d_call: TRBD1; j_call: TRBJ1-4; cdr3_length: 18; v_call: TRBV11-2; cdr3_aa: CASSTVRDRGLSNEKLFF; cdr3_nt: TGTGCCAGCAGCACGGTCCGGGACAGGGGGCTTAGTAATGAAAAACTGTTTTTT
clone_size: .; d_call: .; j_call: TRBJ2-1; cdr3_length: 18; v_call: TRBV4-1; cdr3_aa: CASSQVVGGISSYNEQFF; cdr3_nt: TGCGCCAGCAGCCAAGTTGTGGGGGGTATAAGCTCCTACAATGAGCAGTTCTTC
clone_size: .; d_call: .; j_call: TRBJ2-6; cdr3_length: 18; v_call: TRBV11-1; cdr3_aa: CASSPGRTGPSRANVLTF; cdr3_nt: TGTGCCAGCAGCCCCGGCAGGACCGGACCTTCTCGGGCCAACGTCCTGACTTTC
clone_size: .; d_call: TRBD2; j_call: TRBJ2-3; cdr3_length: 18; v_call: TRBV7-9; cdr3_aa: CASSLSPSGNPSTDTQYF; cdr3_nt: TGTGCCAGCAGCTTATCTCCTAGCGGGAACCCTAGCACAGATACGCAGTATTTT
clone_size: .; d_call: TRBD1; j_call: TRBJ2-1; cdr3_length: 21; v_call: TRBV18; cdr3_aa: CASSPSRGASSSGQGANEQFF; cdr3_nt: TGTGCCAGCTCACCATCGAGAGGGGCTAGTAGTAGCGGACAGGGTGCCAATGAGCAGTTCTTC
clone_size: once; d_call: TRBD2; j_call: TRBJ2-5; cdr3_length: 16; v_call: TRBV12-3/TRBV12-4; cdr3_aa: CASSLGLAGFSETQYF; cdr3_nt: TGTGCCAGCAGCCTGGGACTAGCGGGGTTTTCGGAGACCCAGTACTTC
clone_size: .; d_call: .; j_call: TRBJ2-1; cdr3_length: 11; v_call: TRBV5-1; cdr3_aa: CASSLRQEQFF; cdr3_nt: TGCGCCAGCAGCTTGAGGCAGGAGCAGTTCTTC
clone_size: once; d_call: TRBD1; j_call: TRBJ1-1; cdr3_length: 13; v_call: TRBV5-1; cdr3_aa: CASSLGGMTEAFF; cdr3_nt: TGCGCCAGCAGCTTAGGGGGCATGACTGAAGCTTTCTTT
clone_size: .; d_call: .; j_call: TRBJ2-3; cdr3_length: 12; v_call: TRBV5-1; cdr3_aa: CASSPDSDTQYF; cdr3_nt: TGCGCCAGCAGCCCCGACTCCGATACGCAGTATTTT
clone_size: .; d_call: .; j_call: TRBJ2-3; cdr3_length: 15; v_call: TRBV12-3/TRBV12-4; cdr3_aa: CASSSQGGRADTQYF; cdr3_nt: TGTGCCAGCAGTTCCCAGGGGGGAAGGGCAGATACGCAGTATTTT
clone_size: .; d_call: .; j_call: TRBJ2-7; cdr3_length: 14; v_call: TRBV6-5; cdr3_aa: CASSYLALSYEQYF; cdr3_nt: TGTGCCAGCAGTTATCTAGCCCTCTCCTACGAGCAGTACTTC
clone_size: once; d_call: TRBD2; j_call: TRBJ2-1; cdr3_length: 13; v_call: TRBV5-1; cdr3_aa: CASIPSGGNEQFF; cdr3_nt: TGCGCCAGCATCCCTAGCGGGGGCAATGAGCAGTTCTTC
clone_size: .; d_call: TRBD1; j_call: TRBJ2-3; cdr3_length: 16; v_call: TRBV5-1; cdr3_aa: CASSTPQGQATDTQYF; cdr3_nt: TGCGCCAGCAGCACCCCACAGGGGCAAGCTACAGATACGCAGTATTTT
clone_size: .; d_call: .; j_call: TRBJ2-1; cdr3_length: 14; v_call: TRBV20-1; cdr3_aa: CSALGTLACNEQFF; cdr3_nt: TGCAGTGCACTCGGGACTCTCGCCTGCAATGAGCAGTTCTTC